A selection of T cell receptor beta chains follows, all from one sample in a study of cytomegalovirus exposure and HLA in healthy donors. TCRdb keeps only in-frame clones here, not all; method: immunoSEQ multiplex PCR. The sample carries 180,000 or so clones, 70% to 85% recorded once. The sample taken for sequencing was PBMCs. These receptors all come from a boy aged 2 to 10 in good health and CMV-seronegative. Both conserved end residues are part of each CDR3. A D gene is named only where the DNA matches it firmly. Clone sizes are given selectively: once, few, many, or a class where the clone is expanded.

>TRBV15|TRBJ1-5|-|few
TGTGCCACCAGCAGAGATCCGGGGGGCCGGCAGCCCCAGCATTTT
CATSRDPGGRQPQHF
>TRBV7-2|TRBJ2-1|-|-
TGTGCCAGCAGCCCGTACGGCAATGAGCAGTTCTTC
CASSPYGNEQFF
>TRBV5-6|TRBJ1-1|-|-
TGTGCCAGCCAACCGGGAACGAACACTGAAGCTTTCTTT
CASQPGTNTEAFF
>TRBV11-2|TRBJ1-1|-|once
TGTGCCAGCAGCTTAGAGCTGGGAACGGGAGCGAGAGCTTTCTTT
CASSLELGTGARAFF
>TRBV7-2|TRBJ2-3|-|-
TGTGCCAGCAGCTTAAGGGGAAGGGGCCCTAGCACAGATACGCAGTATTTT
CASSLRGRGPSTDTQYF
>TRBV5-6|TRBJ2-5|TRBD1|-
TGTGCCAGCGGCCAGGGGGCGGATGAGACCCAGTACTTC
CASGQGADETQYF
>TRBV7-2|TRBJ2-7|-|once
TGTGCCAGCAGCCCCGGCTCCATGAGGGAGCAGTACTTC
CASSPGSMREQYF
>TRBV5-8|TRBJ1-6|-|-
TGTGCCAGCAGCTTGCGCACAGGAACTTCACCCCTCCACTTT
CASSLRTGTSPLHF
>TRBV7-9|TRBJ2-1|-|-
TGTTCCAGTATCCACCCGGGATCAAGCTACAATGAGCAGTTCTTC
CSSIHPGSSYNEQFF
>TRBV7-7|TRBJ2-7|TRBD1|-
TGTGCTAGCAGCTTACAGGACAGGGGTTCCTACGAGCAGTACTTC
CASSLQDRGSYEQYF
>TRBV7-9|TRBJ1-1|-|few
TGTGCCAGCAGCACGGACACTAACACTGAAGCTTTCTTT
CASSTDTNTEAFF
>TRBV7-9|TRBJ1-4|TRBD1|-
TGTGCCAGCAGCTCGAGACAGGGAAGGAATGAAAAACTGTTTTTT
CASSSRQGRNEKLFF
>TRBV5-6|TRBJ1-2|-|-
TGTGCCAGCAGCTTGTCCCGTCTACGAGGGCCGGAGCTCTTC
CASSLSRLRGPELF
>TRBV5-1|TRBJ2-7|TRBD2|once
TGCGCCAGCAGAGGGTATAGCGGGGGGGGCTCCTACGAGCAGTACTTC
CASRGYSGGGSYEQYF
>TRBV7-2|TRBJ2-5|TRBD2|few
TGTGCCAGCAGCTTTACTAGCGGGGGGGTCCAAGAGACCCAGTACTTC
CASSFTSGGVQETQYF
>TRBV4-3|TRBJ1-2|TRBD1|few
TGCGCCAGCAGCCCCCAGGGGGAAGTCTATGGCTACACCTTC
CASSPQGEVYGYTF
>TRBV10-3|TRBJ2-1|TRBD2|few
TGTGCCATCAGTGGGGTCACCCAATACGGGACTAGCGGTAGGGTATACAATGAGCAGTTCTTC
CAISGVTQYGTSGRVYNEQFF
>TRBV19|TRBJ2-2|-|-
TGTGCCAGTAGGCCTAGTGGGTCCGGGGAGCTGTTTTTT
CASRPSGSGELFF
>TRBV7-2|TRBJ2-7|TRBD2|-
TGTGCCAGCAGCTCTCGGGGTAGCGGGGGGGTCACCTCCTACGAGCAGTACTTC
CASSSRGSGGVTSYEQYF
>TRBV4-1|TRBJ1-5|TRBD1|-
TGCGCCAGCAGCCGATCGGACAGGGGGGATCAGCCCCAGCATTTT
CASSRSDRGDQPQHF
>TRBV5-4|TRBJ1-5|-|-
TGTGCCAGCAGCTTGGAGCCTCAGCCCCAGCATTTT
CASSLEPQPQHF
>TRBV18|TRBJ1-2|-|-
TGTGCCAGCTCACCATCCCTGGAGGTAGGGGGCTACACCTTC
CASSPSLEVGGYTF
>TRBV6-1|TRBJ1-5|TRBD1|-
TGTGCCAGCAGCCCGGGGACAGGCAATCAGCCCCAGCATTTT
CASSPGTGNQPQHF
>TRBV7-9|TRBJ2-2|TRBD2|-
TGTGCCAGCAGCCGGGGGACTAGCGGGAACACCGGGGAGCTGTTTTTT
CASSRGTSGNTGELFF
>TRBV7-3|TRBJ2-1|TRBD1|-
TGTGCCAGCAGCTTATGGGGGACAGTCAAGGATGAGCAGTTCTTC
CASSLWGTVKDEQFF
>TRBV10-3|TRBJ1-1|-|-
TGTGCCATCAGTGAAAACAGATTAAACACTGAAGCTTTCTTT
CAISENRLNTEAFF
>TRBV5-1|TRBJ1-6|TRBD1|-
TGCGCCAGCAGCCCAAGGACAGGGGACTCACCCCTCCACTTT
CASSPRTGDSPLHF
>TRBV15|TRBJ2-7|TRBD2|few
TGTGCCACCAGCAGAGGTCCCTGGGGAGGGGACTACGAGCAGTACTTC
CATSRGPWGGDYEQYF
>TRBV5-1|TRBJ2-5|-|once
TGCGCCAGCAGCGAGGAAGAGACCCAGTACTTC
CASSEEETQYF
>TRBV29-1|TRBJ2-6|TRBD1|-
TGCAGCGTTGCTGGGGACAGCTCTGGGGCCAACGTCCTGACTTTC
CSVAGDSSGANVLTF
>TRBV9|TRBJ2-2|-|few
TGTGCCAGCAGCCCACTCTCAGGGATCGCCGGGGAGCTGTTTTTT
CASSPLSGIAGELFF
>TRBV25-1|TRBJ1-2|-|-
TGTGCCAGCAGTGAATCGGCAAACAGCGGCTACACCTTC
CASSESANSGYTF
>TRBV2|TRBJ2-7|-|-
TGTGCCAGCAGTATTAGCGGAGGTACTTACGAGCAGTACTTC
CASSISGGTYEQYF
>TRBV30|TRBJ1-2|-|few
TGTGCCTGGAGTGTAAGGGGAATCTCGGCTGGCTACACCTTC
CAWSVRGISAGYTF
>TRBV6-6|TRBJ2-3|-|-
TGTGCCAGCAGTTACGGGGGGGCGGTTCTCACAGATACGCAGTATTTT
CASSYGGAVLTDTQYF
>TRBV6-1|TRBJ2-3|TRBD2|-
TGTGCCAGCAGTGAAAAAGCGGGGGGGCTCACAGATACGCAGTATTTT
CASSEKAGGLTDTQYF
>TRBV7-9|TRBJ2-5|TRBD1|-
TGTGCCAGCAGCTCCCCTAGGGGGCGGGAGACCCAGTACTTC
CASSSPRGRETQYF
>TRBV6-5|TRBJ2-5|TRBD1|-
TGTGCCAGTTCGACAGGGTGGGAGACCCAGTACTTC
CASSTGWETQYF
>TRBV6-5|TRBJ2-3|TRBD2|-
TGTGCCACCGGCCCGGGGCGGGGGGGCACAGATACGCAGTATTTT
CATGPGRGGTDTQYF
>TRBV7-2|TRBJ2-5|TRBD2|-
TGTGCCAGCAGCCCACTAGCGGGGGGCCAGTGGGCCCAGTACTTC
CASSPLAGGQWAQYF
>TRBV4-3|TRBJ2-1|TRBD1|once
TGCGCCAGCAGCCAAGATCGACAGGGGCCTACGGAGTTCTTC
CASSQDRQGPTEFF